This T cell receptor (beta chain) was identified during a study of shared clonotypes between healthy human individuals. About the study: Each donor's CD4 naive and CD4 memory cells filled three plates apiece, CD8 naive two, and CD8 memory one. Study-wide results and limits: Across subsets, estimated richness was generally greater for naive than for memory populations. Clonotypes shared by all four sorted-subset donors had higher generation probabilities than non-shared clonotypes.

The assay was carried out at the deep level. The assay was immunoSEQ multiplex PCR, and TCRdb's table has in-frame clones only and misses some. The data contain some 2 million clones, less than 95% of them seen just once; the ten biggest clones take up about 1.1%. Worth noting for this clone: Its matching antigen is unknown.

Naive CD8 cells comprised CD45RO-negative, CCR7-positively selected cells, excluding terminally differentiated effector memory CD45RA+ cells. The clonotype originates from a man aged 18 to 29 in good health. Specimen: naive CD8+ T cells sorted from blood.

The CDR3: CASNYDSPYEQYF. Written as DNA, the CDR3 is TGTGCCAGCAACTACGACAGCCCCTACGAGCAGTACTTC. The rearrangement joins TRBV7-9 to TRBJ2-7; D might be TRBD1 (5 bases). CDR1 is SEHNR and CDR2 is FQNEAQ in the germline V gene (reference sequence). The ends were cut back, 7 bases at V and 2 bases at J, with 12 bases in the middle. The CDR3 contains 13 residues.